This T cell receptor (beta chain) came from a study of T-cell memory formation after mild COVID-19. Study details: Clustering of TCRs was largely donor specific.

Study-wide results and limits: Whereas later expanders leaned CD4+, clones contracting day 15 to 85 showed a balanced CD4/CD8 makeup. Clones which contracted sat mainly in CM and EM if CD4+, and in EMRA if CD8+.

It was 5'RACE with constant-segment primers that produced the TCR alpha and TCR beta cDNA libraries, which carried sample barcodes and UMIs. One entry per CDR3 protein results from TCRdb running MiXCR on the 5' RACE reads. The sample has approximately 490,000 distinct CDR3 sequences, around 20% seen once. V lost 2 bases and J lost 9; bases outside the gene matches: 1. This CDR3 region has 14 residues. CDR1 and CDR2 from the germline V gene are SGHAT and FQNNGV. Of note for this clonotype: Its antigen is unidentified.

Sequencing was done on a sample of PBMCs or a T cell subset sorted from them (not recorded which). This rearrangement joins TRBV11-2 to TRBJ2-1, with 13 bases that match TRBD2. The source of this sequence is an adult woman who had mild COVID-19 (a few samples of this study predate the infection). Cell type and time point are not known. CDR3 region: CASSLTSGGAEQFF. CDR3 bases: TGTGCCAGCAGCTTAACTAGCGGGGGGGCTGAGCAGTTCTTC.